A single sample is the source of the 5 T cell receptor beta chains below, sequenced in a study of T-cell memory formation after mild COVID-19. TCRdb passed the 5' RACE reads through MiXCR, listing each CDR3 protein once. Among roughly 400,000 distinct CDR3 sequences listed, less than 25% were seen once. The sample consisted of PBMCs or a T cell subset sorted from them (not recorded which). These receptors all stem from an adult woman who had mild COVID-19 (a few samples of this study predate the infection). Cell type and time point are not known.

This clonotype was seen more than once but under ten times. This chain's CDR3 is CASMGDTEAFF. The CDR3 DNA sequence: TGTGCCAGCATGGGGGACACTGAAGCTTTCTTT. The J gene is TRBJ1-1, the V gene TRBV12-3 or TRBV12-4, with D tentatively TRBD1 (5 bases). V was shortened by 7 bases and J by 3 bases, with 6 bases between the two germline ends. The CDR3 is 11 residues long.

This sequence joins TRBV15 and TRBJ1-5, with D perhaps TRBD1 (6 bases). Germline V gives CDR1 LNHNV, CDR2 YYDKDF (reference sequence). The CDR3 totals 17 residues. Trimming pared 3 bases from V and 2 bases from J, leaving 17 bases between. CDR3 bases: TGTGCCACCAGCAGGAGGACAGACTCCGAGGGCAATCAGCCCCAGCATTTT. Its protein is CATSRRTDSEGNQPQHF.

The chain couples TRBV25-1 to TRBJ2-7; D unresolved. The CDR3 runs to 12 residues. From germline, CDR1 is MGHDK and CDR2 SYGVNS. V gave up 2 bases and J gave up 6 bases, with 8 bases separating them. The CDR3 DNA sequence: TGTGCCAGCAGTGAAACAGTTGCCGAGCAGTACTTC. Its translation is CASSETVAEQYF.

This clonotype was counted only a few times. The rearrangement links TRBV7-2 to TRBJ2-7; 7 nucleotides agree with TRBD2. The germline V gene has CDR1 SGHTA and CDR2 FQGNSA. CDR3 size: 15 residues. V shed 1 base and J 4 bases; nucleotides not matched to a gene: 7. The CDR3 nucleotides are TGTGCCAGCAGCTTAGAGGCGGGAGCGGCTTACGAGCAGTACTTC. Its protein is CASSLEAGAAYEQYF.

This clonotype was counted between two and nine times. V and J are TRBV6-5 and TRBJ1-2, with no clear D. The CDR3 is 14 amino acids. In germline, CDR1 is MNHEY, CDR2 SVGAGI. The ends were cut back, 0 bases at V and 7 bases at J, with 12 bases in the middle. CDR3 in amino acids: CASSYSILGFGYTF. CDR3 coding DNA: TGTGCCAGCAGTTACTCGATTCTGGGCTTTGGCTACACCTTC.